This TCR beta chain was retrieved from a study of CD8 T cells in ankylosing spondylitis. Study results and caveats: What seemed typical of ankylosing spondylitis blood was a TCR beta motif built from several highly homologous variants.

As regards this clonotype: Its antigen remains unknown.

V was cut by 0 bases and J by 6 bases, with 3 bases left in between. This CDR3 spans 12 amino acids. Germline V CDR1 and CDR2: SGHRS, YFSETQ. Researchers built TCR beta libraries using quantitative 5'-RACE with molecular barcodes. TCRdb reprocessed the 5' RACE reads via MiXCR and lists one record per CDR3 protein. The sample has 150,000 to 200,000 distinct CDR3 sequences, around 10% seen once; the top ten hold about 27%. Source material: blood, either unsorted or a sorted T cell fraction (not recorded which). V gene TRBV5-1 combines with J gene TRBJ2-2; D gene uncertain. The sequence derives from a male donor with ankylosing spondylitis or in good health (not recorded which). The CDR3 nucleotides are TGCGCCAGCAGCTTGGACGCCGGGGAGCTGTTTTTT. Amino acids: CASSLDAGELFF.